These 26 T cell receptor beta chains were sequenced from one sample in a study of monozygotic twins with cystic fibrosis. Clones were sequenced by immunoSEQ multiplex PCR, and TCRdb holds only the in-frame ones, with some missing. The repertoire holds about 22,000 clones, over 95% seen once, with 0.13% to 0.15% in the top ten. Material: blood. Source of these receptors: a girl between 10 and 17 years old with cystic fibrosis.

V usage is TRBV4-2 and J usage is TRBJ2-7; TRBD2 matches 8 bases. In germline, CDR1 is LGHNA, CDR2 YNFKEQ. CDR3 length equals 19 residues. V lost 0 bases and J lost 6; bases outside the gene matches: 19. Here the CDR3 reads CASSQEPLGWTSPKVEQYF. As DNA, the CDR3 is TGTGCCAGCAGCCAAGAGCCCTTAGGCTGGACTAGCCCTAAAGTCGAGCAGTACTTC.

The chain combines TRBV6-1 with TRBJ1-2; D perhaps matches TRBD1 (5 bases). This CDR3 comprises 15 residues. The V end was cut by 4 bases, the J end by 8 bases, with 20 bases between. The germline gives CDR1 MNHNS, CDR2 SASEGT. The CDR3 nucleotides are TGTGCCAGCAGTGGATTGAAACAGGATCTGCGGGGCTACACCTTC. Protein product: CASSGLKQDLRGYTF.

The sample holds one count of this clone. The chain joins TRBV7-8 to TRBJ2-5, with 8 nucleotides matching TRBD2. The CDR3 has 14 amino acids. Per the germline V gene, CDR1 is SGHVS and CDR2 is FQNEAQ. Trimming cost V 4 bases and J 5 bases; bases outside gene matches: 6. CDR3 nucleotides: TGTGCCAGCAGCTCCGGGACTAGTTGGGAGACCCAGTACTTC. The encoded protein is CASSSGTSWETQYF.

The chain combines TRBV19 with TRBJ2-7; 10 positions agree with TRBD1. This CDR3 region has 14 residues. V was clipped by 8 bases and J by 5 bases; unmatched bases: 9. The germline gives CDR1 LNHDA, CDR2 SQIVND (reference sequence). CDR3 sequence: CASAMTGGRDEQYF. Written as DNA, the CDR3 is TGTGCCAGTGCCATGACAGGGGGCCGTGACGAGCAGTACTTC. Full variable domain (missing parts from reference TRBV19 and TRBJ2-7): DGGITQSPKYLFRKEGQNVTLSCEQNLNHDAMYWYRQDPGQGLRLIYYSQIVNDFQKGDIAEGYSVSREKKESFPLTVTSAQKNPTAFYLCASAMTGGRDEQYFGPGTRLTVT.

This chain's CDR3 is CASSVSRGQGTNTEAFF. The DNA of the CDR3 is TGTGCCAGCAGTGTCTCTCGGGGACAGGGAACTAACACTGAAGCTTTCTTT. The rearrangement links TRBV2 to TRBJ1-1; 9 positions agree with TRBD1. The CDR3 length is 17 residues. J was trimmed by 2 bases and V by 4 bases; bases with no gene match: 11. CDR1 and CDR2 from the germline V gene are SNHLY and FYNNEI.

V is TRBV9 and J is TRBJ2-7; the D gene could be TRBD1 or TRBD2 (5 bases each). The germline V gene has CDR1 SGDLS and CDR2 YYNGEE. V lost 0 bases to trimming and J lost 0 bases, with 7 bases between them. The CDR3 covers 14 residues. In DNA form, the CDR3 reads TGTGCCAGCAGCGTAGCGGGACGCTCCTACGAGCAGTACTTC. Its translation: CASSVAGRSYEQYF.

CDR3 sequence: CAINDRDRANVLTF. CDR3 DNA sequence: TGTGCCATCAACGACAGGGATCGGGCCAACGTCCTGACTTTC. This rearrangement joins TRBV10-3 to TRBJ2-6, with 7 bases aligning to TRBD1. The CDR3 loop spans 14 amino acids. Per the germline V gene, CDR1 is ENHRY and CDR2 is SYGVKD. V trimming: 7 bases; J trimming: 5 bases; junction bases outside the gene matches: 5.

V usage is TRBV30 and J usage is TRBJ1-1; D not certain. The V end lost 3 bases, the J end lost 0 bases, and 5 bases lay between the germline ends. This CDR3 spans 12 amino acids. Germline V lookup: CDR1 GTSNPN, CDR2 SVGIG (reference sequence). The CDR3 here is CAWSHMNTEAFF. As DNA, the CDR3 is TGTGCCTGGAGCCACATGAACACTGAAGCTTTCTTT.

CDR3 nucleotide sequence: TGCGCCAGCAGCCAAGTAGTGCCCGGGGAGCTGTTTTTT. It specifies CASSQVVPGELFF. The chain couples TRBV4-1 to TRBJ2-2; D remains unclear. This CDR3 has 13 amino acids. Trimming removed 1 base at V and 6 bases at J, with 6 bases between. From germline, CDR1 is MGHRA and CDR2 YSYEKL.

The rearrangement joins TRBV29-1 to TRBJ2-7; D uncertain. Trimming took 5 bases from V and 0 from J, leaving 5 bases between them. The CDR3 extends over 11 amino acids. The germline V gene encodes CDR1 SQVTM and CDR2 ANQGSEA. CDR3 amino acids: CSVSYSYEQYF. As DNA, the CDR3 is TGCAGCGTTTCTTACTCCTACGAGCAGTACTTC.

The chain joins TRBV30 to TRBJ1-5; possibly TRBD1 for D (6 bases). The CDR3 extends over 16 amino acids. Trimming took 0 bases from V and 3 from J, leaving 15 bases between them. The V gene's germline CDR1 is GTSNPN and CDR2 SVGIG (reference sequence). The CDR3 here is CAWSVRPTGYNQPQHF. The CDR3 region has the DNA TGTGCCTGGAGTGTCCGACCCACAGGGTACAATCAGCCCCAGCATTTT.

The chain combines TRBV7-9 with TRBJ1-1; possible D gene TRBD1, 5 bases. The CDR3 is made up of 12 amino acids. CDR1 is SEHNR, CDR2 FQNEAQ, per germline (reference sequence). V lost 8 bases to trimming and J lost 8 bases, with 15 bases between them. CDR3 bases: TGTGCCAGCCGCCAAGACCGGGGGGAAGCTTTCTTT. Amino acid sequence: CASRQDRGEAFF. Together with reference TRBV7-9 and TRBJ1-1, the CDR3 gives the full variable domain: DTGVSQNPRHKITKRGQNVTFRCDPISEHNRLYWYRQTLGQGPEFLTYFQNEAQLEKSRLLSDRFSAERPKGSFSTLEIQRTEQGDSAMYLCASRQDRGEAFFGQGTRLTVV.

The chain employs TRBV4-2 and TRBJ2-2; 14 bases agree with TRBD2. V shed 4 bases, J shed 6 bases, and the junction held 10 bases outside the gene matches. The CDR3 has 18 residues. Looked up from germline, CDR1 is LGHNA and CDR2 is YNFKEQ. Written as DNA, the CDR3 is TGTGCCAGCAGCCTGGGGACTAGCGGGAGTCTGGGTTCCGGGGAGCTGTTTTTT. It encodes CASSLGTSGSLGSGELFF.

The chain is built from TRBV28 and TRBJ2-7, with 8 nucleotides matching TRBD2. The V segment lost 6 bases and the J segment 3 bases; nucleotides outside the gene matches: 4. This CDR3 is 13 amino acids long. Germline CDR1 is MDHEN and CDR2 is SYDVKM. This CDR3 is CASRPGGGYEQYF. Here the CDR3 DNA reads TGTGCCAGCAGACCGGGAGGGGGCTACGAGCAGTACTTC.

The chain has TRBV7-2 and TRBJ2-2, with D hard to call. The germline V and J ends were trimmed by 3 bases and 5 bases, with 13 bases remaining between them. Germline CDR1 SGHTA, CDR2 FQGNSA. The CDR3 has 15 amino acids. CDR3 sequence: CASSLFQVGTGELFF. Here the CDR3 DNA reads TGTGCCAGCAGCTTGTTTCAGGTTGGGACCGGGGAGCTGTTTTTT.

V gene TRBV6-1 combines with J gene TRBJ1-1; no firm D call. V was cut by 1 base and J by 0 bases, with 18 bases left in between. CDR1 and CDR2 (germline): MNHNS, SASEGT. This CDR3 is built from 18 residues. DNA for the CDR3: TGTGCCAGCAGTGAAGATATAACCAGAAGCCGGTTGAACACTGAAGCTTTCTTT. Translation: CASSEDITRSRLNTEAFF.

The genes are TRBV29-1 and TRBJ2-1, with D unresolved. CDR3 size: 11 residues. Trimming left V 8 bases short and J 2 bases short, with 7 bases between. The germline gives CDR1 SQVTM, CDR2 ANQGSEA. The CDR3 sequence: CSSKAYNEQFF. The CDR3 nucleotides are TGCAGCTCAAAGGCCTACAATGAGCAGTTCTTC.

The V and J genes are TRBV9 and TRBJ2-1; the match to TRBD1 covers 8 bases. The CDR3 loop spans 17 amino acids. Germline CDR1 and CDR2: SGDLS and YYNGEE. With V trimmed by 3 bases and J by 1 base, 9 bases remained unmatched. CDR3 coding DNA: TGTGCCAGCAGCGACTCCCCCGACAGGGGTTCCTACAATGAGCAGTTCTTC. It encodes CASSDSPDRGSYNEQFF.

J is TRBJ1-3 and V is TRBV28; D gene unclear. This CDR3 region has 12 residues. Germline-derived CDR1 and CDR2 are MDHEN and SYDVKM. V gave up 6 bases and J gave up 0 bases, with 3 bases separating them. The CDR3 is CASSNSGNTIYF. The CDR3 DNA sequence: TGTGCCAGCAGCAACTCTGGAAACACCATATATTTT.

The V gene is TRBV28, the J gene TRBJ1-2; a weak D match, TRBD1 (6 bases). V lost 7 bases and J 4 bases, leaving 16 bases between the germline ends. The CDR3 covers 14 residues. Looked up from germline, CDR1 is MDHEN and CDR2 is SYDVKM. The CDR3 nucleotides are TGTGCCAGCATCGGTGACAGGAGCCCCTATGGCTACACCTTC. Its protein is CASIGDRSPYGYTF.

The chain links TRBV30 to TRBJ2-7; D call uncertain. V lost 3 bases to trimming and J lost 3 bases, with 6 bases between them. The germline V gene encodes CDR1 GTSNPN and CDR2 SVGIG (reference sequence). This CDR3 contains 11 residues. In DNA, the CDR3 is TGTGCCTGGAGCGGGCTCTACGAGCAGTACTTC. Amino acids: CAWSGLYEQYF. The full variable domain, with the rest looked up from reference TRBV30 and TRBJ2-7, is SQTIHQWPATLVQPVGSPLSLECTVEGTSNPNLYWYRQAAGRGLQLLFYSVGIGQISSEVPQNLSASRPQDRQFILSSKKLLLSDSGFYLCAWSGLYEQYFGPGTRLTVT.

V gene TRBV30 combines with J gene TRBJ2-2, with a possible D match to TRBD1 (5 bases). Trimming shortened V by 2 bases and J by 6 bases, and 13 bases separated the two germline ends. CDR1 and CDR2 (germline): GTSNPN, SVGIG (reference sequence). This CDR3 spans 14 amino acids. DNA for the CDR3: TGTGCCTGGAGTTTAGGGGCCATGGCCGGGGAGCTGTTTTTT. It yields the protein CAWSLGAMAGELFF. Full variable domain (remainder filled in from reference TRBV30 and TRBJ2-2): SQTIHQWPATLVQPVGSPLSLECTVEGTSNPNLYWYRQAAGRGLQLLFYSVGIGQISSEVPQNLSASRPQDRQFILSSKKLLLSDSGFYLCAWSLGAMAGELFFGEGSRLTVL.

The chain recombines TRBV11-2 with TRBJ2-7, with D maybe TRBD2 (5 bases). Germline CDR1 and CDR2: SGHAT and FQNNGV. This CDR3 contains 14 residues. V lost 2 bases to trimming and J lost 5 bases, with 13 bases between them. The CDR3 reads CASSLPGWAHEQYF. CDR3 DNA: TGTGCCAGCAGCTTACCGGGGTGGGCCCACGAGCAGTACTTC.

This clone has just one count. This chain uses TRBV18 with TRBJ1-3; D is possibly TRBD1 (6 bases). The CDR3 length is 16 residues. From germline, CDR1 is KGHSH and CDR2 LQKENI. Trimming removed 8 bases from V and 3 bases from J, with 20 bases in between. CDR3 nucleotides: TGTGCCAGCCGGACTTCGGAGGGGGAAGATGGAAACACCATATATTTT. It translates to CASRTSEGEDGNTIYF.

V usage is TRBV7-2 and J usage is TRBJ1-2, with TRBD1 matching 8 bases. Germline CDR1 reads SGHTA; CDR2 reads FQGNSA. The CDR3 is made up of 14 amino acids. The V gene end was trimmed by 5 bases and the J gene end by 6 bases; junction bases not matched to a gene: 8. The CDR3 nucleotides are TGTGCCAGCAGCCTCGACAGGGGTCGGAATGGCTACACCTTC. It translates to CASSLDRGRNGYTF.

The gene calls are TRBV2 and TRBJ1-1, with a possible D match to TRBD1 (6 bases). V was cut by 6 bases and J by 4 bases, with 21 bases left in between. The germline gives CDR1 SNHLY, CDR2 FYNNEI. The length of the CDR3 is 16 residues. The CDR3 region is CASSPRDIFLGTEAFF. DNA of the CDR3: TGTGCCAGCAGCCCTCGGGACATCTTCTTGGGCACTGAAGCTTTCTTT.